The 14 T cell receptor beta chains below were found in one sample sequenced in a study of blood T cells in healthy people across ages. The second PCR ran about 6 to 11 cycles with a sample-barcoded 5' primer and J-beta primers. TCRdb fed the 5' RACE reads into MiXCR, producing one record per CDR3 protein. Found here are under 1,100,000 distinct CDR3 sequences, under 30% of them singletons; the top ten hold around 0.75%. These data also formed part of another study, on T cells of mothers and their children.

Source material: blood. These receptors all stem from a girl aged 2 to 10 in good health.

This clonotype was counted a few times. The chain is built from TRBV29-1 and TRBJ2-1; no reliable D call. Per the germline V gene, CDR1 is SQVTM and CDR2 is ANQGSEA. This CDR3 has 10 amino acids. The V end was cut by 4 bases, the J end by 8 bases, with 6 bases between. The chain's CDR3 is CSVVFYEQFF. DNA of the CDR3: TGCAGCGTTGTATTCTATGAGCAGTTCTTC.

This chain connects TRBV29-1 to TRBJ2-7, with a possible D match to TRBD2 (7 bases). Germline CDR1 SQVTM, CDR2 ANQGSEA. The CDR3 loop spans 14 amino acids. Deletions cut 8 bases from V and 4 bases from J, with 21 bases between. The CDR3 DNA reads TGCAGCACACTGGGCATCGGGGGGCTATACGAGCAGTACTTC. This translates into CSTLGIGGLYEQYF.

This clonotype has just a few counts. This CDR3 reads CASSQAETETGELFF. As DNA, the CDR3 is TGCGCCAGCAGCCAGGCAGAGACAGAGACCGGGGAGCTGTTTTTT. The gene calls are TRBV4-3 and TRBJ2-2; weak D call: TRBD1 (5 bases). Trimming shortened V by 3 bases and J by 5 bases, and 13 bases separated the two germline ends. This CDR3 comprises 15 residues. Germline V gives CDR1 LGHNA, CDR2 YSLEER.

The chain employs TRBV4-1 and TRBJ2-4; possible D gene TRBD1, 6 bases. Trimming cost V 3 bases and J 4 bases, with 10 bases left between them. This CDR3 contains 14 residues. Looked up from germline, CDR1 is MGHRA and CDR2 is YSYEKL. The CDR3 DNA is TGCGCCAGCAGCCACAAGGGGGAGAAAAACATTCAGTACTTC. Translation gives CASSHKGEKNIQYF.

Comments on this clonotype: One end of the junction varies from germline; a read error may be responsible. This rearrangement joins TRBV20-1 to TRBJ2-7, with D possibly matching TRBD2 (5 bases). CDR1 is DFQATT and CDR2 is SNEGSKA in the germline V gene (reference sequence). This CDR3 is built from 13 residues. In DNA form, the CDR3 reads TGCGGTGCTAGAGACTATGCCTCCTACGAGCAGTACTTC. Amino acid sequence: CGARDYASYEQYF.

This sequence joins TRBV20-1 and TRBJ2-2; 8 bases match TRBD2. Trimming removed 3 bases from V and 5 bases from J; junction bases left unmatched: 5. Germline loops: CDR1 DFQATT, CDR2 SNEGSKA (reference sequence). The CDR3 consists of 14 residues. The CDR3 loop reads CSASEGLGTGELFF. The CDR3 DNA sequence: TGCAGTGCTAGTGAGGGACTAGGAACCGGGGAGCTGTTTTTT.

V usage is TRBV3-1 and J usage is TRBJ1-6, with D tentatively TRBD1 (5 bases). The CDR3 contains 14 residues. V lost 4 bases, J lost 9 bases, and 13 bases lay in between. Germline assignment: CDR1 LGHDT and CDR2 YNNKEL (reference sequence). The CDR3 is CASSPRDLSSPLHF. In DNA, the CDR3 is TGTGCCAGCAGCCCCAGGGATTTAAGTTCACCCCTCCACTTT.

With regard to this clonotype: Germline and junction disagree at one end, which may indicate a read error. The V call is TRBV12-3 or TRBV12-4, the J call TRBJ2-2; 7 nucleotides agree with TRBD2. The CDR3 has 16 residues. The CDR3 loop reads CAGSFGGGANTGELFF. The DNA of the CDR3 is TGTGCCGGCAGTTTTGGGGGAGGGGCGAACACCGGGGAGCTGTTTTTT.

This chain connects TRBV29-1 to TRBJ1-1; D is unresolved. The CDR3 totals 11 residues. Germline lookup yields CDR1 SQVTM and CDR2 ANQGSEA. Trimming pared 0 bases from V and 8 bases from J, leaving 7 bases between. This CDR3 reads CSVEDRLEAFF. CDR3 coding DNA: TGCAGCGTTGAAGATAGGCTGGAAGCTTTCTTT.

The chain is built from TRBV18 and TRBJ2-7; possibly TRBD1 for D (5 bases). CDR3 length: 18 residues. Per the germline V gene, CDR1 is KGHSH and CDR2 is LQKENI. Trimming took off 1 base at V and 5 bases at J, with 24 bases between the two ends. The CDR3, as DNA: TGTGCCAGCTCACCACTGGAGCAGGGTGCTTCCCCCTTCAACGAGCAGTACTTC. Translation: CASSPLEQGASPFNEQYF.

Only a few counts were recorded for this clonotype. The CDR3 end shows no conserved phenylalanine or tryptophan, and so a read error is likely. The CDR3: CATSSHRVRVSEAFL. The CDR3 nucleotides read TGTGCCACCAGCTCCCACAGGGTGAGGGTTTCTGAAGCTTTCCTT. J is TRBJ1-1 and V is TRBV15, with D maybe TRBD1 (6 bases). With 5 bases removed from V and 6 bases from J, the gap between germline ends came to 19 bases. The CDR3 loop spans 15 amino acids. Germline V CDR1 and CDR2: LNHNV, YYDKDF (reference sequence).

The V call is TRBV19, the J call TRBJ2-5; D is possibly TRBD2 (6 bases). The CDR3 totals 16 residues. The V gene's germline CDR1 is LNHDA and CDR2 SQIVND (reference sequence). Trimming stripped 4 bases from V and 3 bases from J, with 18 bases between. DNA of the CDR3: TGTGCCAGTAGTAACTGGAAGGCGGGGATAGAAGAGACCCAGTACTTC. This translates into CASSNWKAGIEETQYF.

The V and J genes are TRBV13 and TRBJ2-5; D remains ambiguous. The CDR3 runs to 13 residues. Trimming took off 1 base at V and 5 bases at J, with 8 bases between the two ends. The V gene's germline CDR1 is PRHDT and CDR2 FYEKMQ (reference sequence). CDR3 sequence (DNA): TGTGCCAGCAGCTTAGAAGAGGCGGAGACCCAGTACTTC. Its translation: CASSLEEAETQYF.

The chain joins TRBV7-2 to TRBJ1-2; D not resolved. The CDR3 spans 14 residues. CDR1 is SGHTA and CDR2 is FQGNSA in the germline V gene. V lost 3 bases, J lost 1 base, and 9 bases lay in between. CDR3 region: CASSFFGDNYGYTF. CDR3 DNA sequence: TGTGCCAGCAGCTTTTTCGGGGATAACTATGGCTACACCTTC.